The 7 T cell receptor beta chains below come from one sample, sequenced in a study of EBV T-cell therapy then PD-1 blockade in nasopharyngeal carcinoma. Using immunoSEQ multiplex PCR, the repertoire was profiled, and TCRdb retains in-frame clones only, with some absent. The repertoire holds about 22,000 clones, with approximately 80% as singletons. These TCRs are of unknown antigen specificity. The treatment: AdE1-LMPpoly-expanded autologous EBV-specific T-cell therapy followed by anti-PD-1 nivolumab. Sequencing was performed on CD8+ T cells from blood, taken at day -245 from a patient whose treatment included autologous EBV-specific T cells and nivolumab. The receptors here all came from a man between 40 and 49 years old with nasopharyngeal carcinoma.

The V and J genes are TRBV7-3 and TRBJ1-1; D gene ambiguous. Germline CDR1 and CDR2: SGHTA and FQGTGA. Deletions cut 0 bases from V and 1 base from J, with 9 bases between. The CDR3 runs 15 residues. The CDR3, as DNA: TGTGCCAGCAGCTTAACCCACAACTCGAACACTGAAGCTTTCTTT. It is translated as CASSLTHNSNTEAFF.

The gene calls are TRBV25-1 and TRBJ1-6; D remains ambiguous. The V end lost 3 bases, the J end lost 10 bases, and 10 bases lay between the germline ends. CDR3 length equals 13 residues. The V gene's germline CDR1 is MGHDK and CDR2 SYGVNS. In nucleotides, the CDR3 is TGTGCCAGCAGTGACCTTACGGGATCACCCCTCCACTTT. Its protein product is CASSDLTGSPLHF. Based on the CDR3 plus reference TRBV25-1 and TRBJ1-6, the full variable domain is EADIYQTPRYLVIGTGKKITLECSQTMGHDKMYWYQQDPGMELHLIHYSYGVNSTEKGDLSSESTVSRIRTEHFPLTLESARPSHTSQYLCASSDLTGSPLHFGNGTRLTVT.

The V and J genes are TRBV9 and TRBJ2-7; D not resolved. The CDR3 is 14 residues long. V lost 0 bases, J lost 0 bases, and 7 bases lay in between. CDR1 and CDR2 (germline): SGDLS, YYNGEE. This CDR3 reads CASSVAWGSYEQYF. The CDR3 coding sequence is TGTGCCAGCAGCGTAGCTTGGGGCTCCTACGAGCAGTACTTC. The variable domain in full, completed from reference TRBV9 and TRBJ2-7, reads DSGVTQTPKHLITATGQRVTLRCSPRSGDLSVYWYQQSLDQGLQFLIQYYNGEERAKGNILERFSAQQFPDLHSELNLSSLELGDSALYFCASSVAWGSYEQYFGPGTRLTVT.

The chain joins TRBV7-8 to TRBJ1-5; D possibly corresponds to TRBD1 (5 bases). Deletions cut 5 bases from V and 6 bases from J, with 11 bases between. The CDR3 loop spans 13 amino acids. In germline, CDR1 is SGHVS, CDR2 FQNEAQ. CDR3 DNA: TGTGCCAGCAGCCCGGTCGGGGGTCAGCCCCAGCATTTT. It encodes CASSPVGGQPQHF.

With respect to this clone: At one end, the junction sequence differs from germline, possibly due to a read error. The chain carries TRBV9 and TRBJ2-1, with 11 bases lining up with TRBD2. CDR1 is SGDLS and CDR2 is YYNGEE in the germline V gene. The CDR3 is 17 residues long. The CDR3 here is CAGSAPLAGGLYNEQFF. The CDR3 DNA follows: TGTGCCGGCAGCGCACCCCTAGCGGGGGGCCTCTACAATGAGCAGTTCTTC. The full variable domain, rest sourced from reference TRBV9 and TRBJ2-1, is DSGVTQTPKHLITATGQRVTLRCSPRSGDLSVYWYQQSLDQGLQFLIQYYNGEERAKGNILERFSAQQFPDLHSELNLSSLELGDSALYFCAGSAPLAGGLYNEQFFGPGTRLTVL.

The CDR3 region is CASTTRQNAYGYTF. CDR3 nucleotide sequence: TGTGCCAGCACAACTCGACAGAACGCCTATGGCTACACCTTC. The chain joins TRBV7-2 to TRBJ1-2; weak D call: TRBD1 (5 bases). This CDR3 contains 14 residues. With 7 bases removed from V and 4 bases from J, the gap between germline ends came to 16 bases. Germline CDR1 reads SGHTA; CDR2 reads FQGNSA.

The V gene is TRBV9, the J gene TRBJ2-7; weak D call: TRBD1 (5 bases). Trimming took 4 bases from V and 4 from J, leaving 21 bases between them. Germline values: CDR1 SGDLS, CDR2 YYNGEE. This CDR3 has 16 amino acids. The CDR3 sequence: CASSPGRGRTSYEQYF. CDR3 nucleotides: TGTGCCAGCAGCCCTGGTAGGGGCAGGACCTCGTACGAGCAGTACTTC. Full variable domain (remainder filled in from reference TRBV9 and TRBJ2-7): DSGVTQTPKHLITATGQRVTLRCSPRSGDLSVYWYQQSLDQGLQFLIQYYNGEERAKGNILERFSAQQFPDLHSELNLSSLELGDSALYFCASSPGRGRTSYEQYFGPGTRLTVT.